This T cell receptor beta chain was obtained from a study of CD4 T cells in relation to SARS-CoV-2 and coronaviruses. Study-wide findings and caveats: The cross-reactivity analysis covered only spike protein, not other viral proteins.

TCRdb keeps only in-frame clones here, not all; method: immunoSEQ multiplex PCR. The sample includes about 56,000 clones, about 90% of them seen just once. V was pared by 3 bases and J by 4 bases, with 3 bases of the junction left unmatched. The CDR3 consists of 14 residues. Germline CDR1 is LGHDT and CDR2 is YNNKEL (reference sequence). This clone appeared a single time. Its antigen is unknown. The sequence came from an adult with COVID-19. Specimen: naive CD4+ T cells from PBMCs. Subset reported: naive CD4+ T cells isolated by negative enrichment. The chain carries TRBV3-1 (or the pseudogene TRBV3-2) and TRBJ2-7; 10 bases line up with TRBD2. CDR3 loop: CASSHLAGDYEQYF. The CDR3 bases are TGTGCCAGCAGCCATCTAGCGGGAGATTACGAGCAGTACTTC.